The rows below give T cell receptor beta chains drawn from one sample of a study of blood T cell repertoires in COVID-19. This table comes from immunoSEQ multiplex PCR, and its TCRdb copy is limited to in-frame clones, with some not included. The sample has around 220,000 clones, around 80% seen once. The sample taken for sequencing was PBMCs or T cells enriched from blood (not recorded which). These receptors were collected from a middle-aged woman with acute COVID-19. CDR3s include the opening cysteine and the closing phenylalanine or tryptophan. Each record gives: V gene, CDR3 length, CDR3 protein.

V gene: TRBV19; CDR3 length: 13; CDR3 protein: CASSWGDTDTQYF
V gene: TRBV5-8; CDR3 length: 14; CDR3 protein: CASSLVGAGYGYTF
V gene: TRBV19; CDR3 length: 15; CDR3 protein: CASSPRTGGSYGYTF
V gene: TRBV6-5; CDR3 length: 12; CDR3 protein: CASSHGGAEAFF
V gene: TRBV6-1; CDR3 length: 15; CDR3 protein: CASSEALAGGDEQFF
V gene: TRBV5-8; CDR3 length: 16; CDR3 protein: CASSLGTVLGNQPQHF
V gene: TRBV19; CDR3 length: 14; CDR3 protein: CASSILEAGQPQHF
V gene: TRBV7-8; CDR3 length: 12; CDR3 protein: CASSPTSHEAFF
V gene: TRBV30; CDR3 length: 16; CDR3 protein: CAWSRYGDREDQPQHF
V gene: TRBV28; CDR3 length: 15; CDR3 protein: CASSLDRGVGYEQYF
V gene: TRBV28; CDR3 length: 11; CDR3 protein: CASSLTYRAFF
V gene: TRBV5-1; CDR3 length: 14; CDR3 protein: CASSLEAQGTEAFF
V gene: TRBV10-2; CDR3 length: 14; CDR3 protein: CASGRTGGFSPLHF
V gene: TRBV7-3; CDR3 length: 14; CDR3 protein: CASSLWGQTNTQYF
V gene: TRBV9; CDR3 length: 15; CDR3 protein: CASSVDVRVLDEQYF
V gene: TRBV5-1; CDR3 length: 13; CDR3 protein: CASSPGQGGEQYF
V gene: TRBV19; CDR3 length: 16; CDR3 protein: CASRAPETGDGETQYF
V gene: TRBV11-2; CDR3 length: 15; CDR3 protein: CASSPGRANNYGYTF
V gene: TRBV5-4; CDR3 length: 18; CDR3 protein: CASSEFSNAASEYYEQYF
V gene: TRBV5-4; CDR3 length: 16; CDR3 protein: CASSLIDRPLGYGYTF